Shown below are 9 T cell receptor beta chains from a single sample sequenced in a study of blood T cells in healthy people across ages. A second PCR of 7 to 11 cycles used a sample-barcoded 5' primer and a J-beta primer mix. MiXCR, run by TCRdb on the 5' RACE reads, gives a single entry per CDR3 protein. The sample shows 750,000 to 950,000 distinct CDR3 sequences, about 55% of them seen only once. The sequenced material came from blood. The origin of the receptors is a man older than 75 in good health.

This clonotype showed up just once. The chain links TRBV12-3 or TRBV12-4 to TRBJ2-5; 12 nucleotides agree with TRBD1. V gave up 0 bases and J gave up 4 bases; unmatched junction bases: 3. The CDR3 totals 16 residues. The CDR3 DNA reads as TGTGCCAGCAGTTTAGCGGGACAGGGGGCACGAGAGACCCAGTACTTC. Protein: CASSLAGQGARETQYF.

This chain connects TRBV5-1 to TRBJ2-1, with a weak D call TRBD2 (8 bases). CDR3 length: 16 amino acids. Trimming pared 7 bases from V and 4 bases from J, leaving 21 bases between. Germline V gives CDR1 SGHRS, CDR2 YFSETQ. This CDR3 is CASATGGTANYNEQFF. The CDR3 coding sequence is TGCGCCAGCGCGACGGGAGGGACAGCGAATTACAATGAGCAGTTCTTC.

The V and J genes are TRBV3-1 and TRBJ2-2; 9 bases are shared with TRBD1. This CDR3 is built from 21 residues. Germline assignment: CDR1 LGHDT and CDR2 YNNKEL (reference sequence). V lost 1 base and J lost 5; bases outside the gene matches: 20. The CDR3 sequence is CASSQVHHLSGQGFVTGELFF. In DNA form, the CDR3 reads TGTGCCAGCAGCCAAGTCCACCATTTATCGGGACAGGGTTTCGTAACCGGGGAGCTGTTTTTT.

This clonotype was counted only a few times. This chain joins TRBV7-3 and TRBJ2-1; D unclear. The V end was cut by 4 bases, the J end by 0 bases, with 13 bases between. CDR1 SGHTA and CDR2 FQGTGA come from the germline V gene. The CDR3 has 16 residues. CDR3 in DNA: TGTGCCAGCAGCTCGGGTCCCCAGAGCTCCTACAATGAGCAGTTCTTC. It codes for CASSSGPQSSYNEQFF.

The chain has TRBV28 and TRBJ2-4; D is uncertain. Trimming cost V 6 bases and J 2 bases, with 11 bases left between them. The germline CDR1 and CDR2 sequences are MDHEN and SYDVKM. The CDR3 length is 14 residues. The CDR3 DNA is TGTGCCAGCAGCCCCCATCAGTCCAAAAACATTCAGTACTTC. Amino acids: CASSPHQSKNIQYF. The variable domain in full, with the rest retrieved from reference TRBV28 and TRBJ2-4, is DVKVTQSSRYLVKRTGEKVFLECVQDMDHENMFWYRQDPGLGLRLIYFSYDVKMKEKGDIPEGYSVSREKKERFSLILESASTNQTSMYLCASSPHQSKNIQYFGAGTRLSVL.

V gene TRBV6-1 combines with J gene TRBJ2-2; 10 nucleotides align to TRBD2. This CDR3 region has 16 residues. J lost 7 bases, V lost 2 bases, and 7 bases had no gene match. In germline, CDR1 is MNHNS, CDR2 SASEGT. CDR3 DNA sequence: TGTGCCAGCAGTGAATATCTAGCGGGAGCAGGCGGGGAGCTGTTTTTT. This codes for CASSEYLAGAGGELFF.

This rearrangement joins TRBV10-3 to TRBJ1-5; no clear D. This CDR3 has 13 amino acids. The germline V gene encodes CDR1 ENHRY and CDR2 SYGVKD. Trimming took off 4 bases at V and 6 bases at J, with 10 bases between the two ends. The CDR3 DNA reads TGTGCCATCAGTGCAGCTGTTGGTCAGCCCCAGCATTTT. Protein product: CAISAAVGQPQHF.

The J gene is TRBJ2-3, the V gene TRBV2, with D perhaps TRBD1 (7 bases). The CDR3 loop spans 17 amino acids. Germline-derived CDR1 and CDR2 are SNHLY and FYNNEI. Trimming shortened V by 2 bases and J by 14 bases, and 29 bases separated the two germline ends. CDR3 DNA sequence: TGTGCCAGCAGTGAAACCCCCAGGCCAGGGGGGCACAGATACGCGTATTTT. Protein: CASSETPRPGGHRYAYF.

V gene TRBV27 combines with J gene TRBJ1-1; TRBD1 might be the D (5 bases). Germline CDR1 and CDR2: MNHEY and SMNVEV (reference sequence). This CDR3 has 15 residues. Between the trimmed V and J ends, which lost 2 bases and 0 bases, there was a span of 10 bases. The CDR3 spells CASSLMGDLNTEAFF. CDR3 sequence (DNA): TGTGCCAGCAGTTTAATGGGGGACCTGAACACTGAAGCTTTCTTT.